A selection of T cell receptor beta chains follows, all from one sample in a study of T-cell memory formation after mild COVID-19. A single record per CDR3 protein comes from TCRdb applying MiXCR to the 5' RACE reads. The sample carries under 400,000 distinct CDR3 sequences, around 27% recorded once. The sequenced material came from PBMCs or a T cell subset sorted from them (not recorded which). The receptors were gathered from an adult woman who had mild COVID-19 (a few samples of this study predate the infection). Cell type and time point are not known. Each CDR3 is given with its conserved first and last residue. The order of the fields is D gene, V gene, clone size, J gene, CDR3 protein, CDR3 DNA. A D gene is named only where the DNA matches it firmly. Clone sizes are given selectively: once, few, many, or a class where the clone is expanded.

.	TRBV12-3/TRBV12-4	.	TRBJ1-1	CASSRDQVNTEAFF	TGTGCCAGCAGTAGGGACCAAGTGAACACTGAAGCTTTCTTT
TRBD1	TRBV7-8	.	TRBJ2-2	CASSSTGGRTGELFF	TGTGCCAGCAGCTCCACAGGGGGTCGGACCGGGGAGCTGTTTTTT
.	TRBV7-9	.	TRBJ1-5	CASSLRADQPQHF	TGTGCCAGCAGCTTGAGGGCCGATCAGCCCCAGCATTTT
.	TRBV6-5	many	TRBJ2-1	CASFGSSYNEQFF	TGTGCCAGCTTCGGGAGCTCCTACAATGAGCAGTTCTTC
.	TRBV2	.	TRBJ2-1	CASSESGYNEQFF	TGTGCCAGCAGTGAATCAGGGTACAATGAGCAGTTCTTC
TRBD1	TRBV7-3	.	TRBJ2-6	CASGRTGAASGANVLTF	TGTGCCAGCGGGCGGACAGGGGCCGCCTCTGGGGCCAACGTCCTGACTTTC
.	TRBV2	few	TRBJ1-5	CASRSDVYAQHF	TGTGCCAGCAGGTCGGATGTGTACGCCCAGCATTTT
.	TRBV4-1	.	TRBJ1-1	CASSPRVKEYWNTEAFF	TGCGCCAGCAGCCCCAGGGTGAAGGAGTATTGGAACACTGAAGCTTTCTTT
TRBD1	TRBV6-2/TRBV6-3	few	TRBJ1-1	CASSSDRGGWYTEAFF	TGTGCCAGCAGCTCGGACAGGGGCGGTTGGTACACTGAAGCTTTCTTT
.	TRBV11-2	few	TRBJ1-1	CASSFLANTEAFF	TGTGCCAGCAGCTTTTTAGCGAACACTGAAGCTTTCTTT
TRBD1	TRBV5-1	few	TRBJ2-1	CASSSRTGGAYNEQFF	TGCGCCAGCAGCTCTCGGACAGGGGGGGCCTACAATGAGCAGTTCTTC
.	TRBV28	.	TRBJ2-3	CASSLSRLSTDTQYF	TGTGCCAGCAGTTTAAGTCGGCTGAGCACAGATACGCAGTATTTT
.	TRBV5-5	few	TRBJ2-7	CASSLVIRSYEQYF	TGTGCCAGCAGCTTGGTAATTCGCTCCTACGAGCAGTACTTC
.	TRBV7-9	once	TRBJ1-3	CASSSAQGAGNTIYF	TGTGCCAGCAGCTCTGCGCAGGGAGCTGGAAACACCATATATTTT
TRBD2	TRBV24-1	.	TRBJ2-1	CATSGGLAGSSYNEQFF	TGTGCCACCAGTGGGGGACTAGCGGGAAGTTCCTACAATGAGCAGTTCTTC
.	TRBV4-1	.	TRBJ2-1	CASSPDYDLNNEQFF	TGCGCCAGCAGCCCCGACTACGACTTGAACAATGAGCAGTTCTTC
.	TRBV6-5	few	TRBJ2-1	CASSYSAGSYNEQFF	TGTGCCAGCAGTTACTCGGCCGGGAGCTACAATGAGCAGTTCTTC
TRBD2	TRBV5-1	few	TRBJ2-7	CASSPAPGLAGGGHEQYF	TGCGCCAGCAGCCCAGCTCCGGGACTAGCGGGAGGAGGGCACGAGCAGTACTTC
.	TRBV7-8	few	TRBJ2-5	CASSLPSGSVGQETQYF	TGTGCCAGCAGCTTACCGTCAGGGTCAGTGGGCCAAGAGACCCAGTACTTC
.	TRBV12-3/TRBV12-4	.	TRBJ2-4	CASSPVGRNENIQYF	TGTGCCAGCAGCCCTGTGGGGAGGAACGAAAACATTCAGTACTTC
TRBD2	TRBV20-1	few	TRBJ2-7	CSARKLAGGHEQYF	TGCAGTGCTAGAAAGCTAGCGGGGGGGCACGAGCAGTACTTC
.	TRBV6-5	few	TRBJ2-1	CASARLGINEQFF	TGTGCCAGCGCGAGACTAGGGATCAATGAGCAGTTCTTC
.	TRBV6-5	many	TRBJ1-6	CATGEQTNSPLHF	TGTGCCACCGGGGAGCAGACCAATTCACCCCTCCACTTT
.	TRBV7-9	few	TRBJ2-1	CASSLGVNGQSYNEQFF	TGTGCCAGCAGCTTAGGAGTTAATGGACAGTCATACAATGAGCAGTTCTTC
TRBD2	TRBV3-1	few	TRBJ2-7	CASSRGISGAPYEQYF	TGTGCCAGCAGCCGAGGGATTAGCGGGGCCCCCTACGAGCAGTACTTC
.	TRBV5-1	.	TRBJ2-3	CASSLVDRSEGTDTQYF	TGCGCCAGCAGCTTGGTAGACAGGTCGGAGGGCACAGATACGCAGTATTTT
.	TRBV11-2	.	TRBJ2-5	CASSLAQLQETQYF	TGTGCCAGCAGCTTAGCACAGCTCCAAGAGACCCAGTACTTC
TRBD2	TRBV20-1	.	TRBJ2-7	CSARPSGGSVLREQYF	TGCAGTGCTAGACCTAGCGGGGGATCGGTTTTAAGGGAGCAGTACTTC
.	TRBV18	.	TRBJ2-7	CASSPLDTGTHYEQYF	TGTGCCAGCTCACCTCTGGACACTGGGACCCACTACGAGCAGTACTTC
.	TRBV9	.	TRBJ2-1	CASSVRNNEQFF	TGTGCCAGCAGCGTGCGCAACAATGAGCAGTTCTTC
.	TRBV7-9	few	TRBJ2-3	CASPGTDTQYF	TGTGCCAGCCCAGGTACAGATACGCAGTATTTT
TRBD1	TRBV5-6	.	TRBJ2-7	CASRPVGTVEQYF	TGTGCCAGCAGACCTGTCGGGACAGTCGAGCAGTACTTC
.	TRBV27	.	TRBJ2-7	CASSLAGAEREQYF	TGTGCCAGCAGTTTAGCAGGGGCAGAGCGGGAGCAGTACTTC
.	TRBV12-3/TRBV12-4	few	TRBJ2-1	CASRQRRGNNEQFF	TGTGCCAGCAGACAGCGACGGGGAAACAATGAGCAGTTCTTC
TRBD1	TRBV2	.	TRBJ2-7	CASNRRQGSYEQYF	TGTGCCAGCAATCGTAGACAGGGGTCCTACGAGCAGTACTTC
.	TRBV5-6	.	TRBJ1-3	CASSLGSTAAGNTIYF	TGTGCCAGCAGCTTGGGATCGACAGCAGCTGGAAACACCATATATTTT
.	TRBV11-2	.	TRBJ1-1	CASSPQRPEAFF	TGTGCCAGCAGCCCACAGAGACCTGAAGCTTTCTTT
TRBD2	TRBV7-2	few	TRBJ2-1	CASSPSGLAQNEQFF	TGTGCCAGCAGCCCGTCGGGACTAGCGCAAAATGAGCAGTTCTTC
.	TRBV5-1	few	TRBJ2-5	CASSVGSTGEGETQYF	TGCGCCAGCAGCGTCGGATCAACGGGCGAGGGGGAGACCCAGTACTTC